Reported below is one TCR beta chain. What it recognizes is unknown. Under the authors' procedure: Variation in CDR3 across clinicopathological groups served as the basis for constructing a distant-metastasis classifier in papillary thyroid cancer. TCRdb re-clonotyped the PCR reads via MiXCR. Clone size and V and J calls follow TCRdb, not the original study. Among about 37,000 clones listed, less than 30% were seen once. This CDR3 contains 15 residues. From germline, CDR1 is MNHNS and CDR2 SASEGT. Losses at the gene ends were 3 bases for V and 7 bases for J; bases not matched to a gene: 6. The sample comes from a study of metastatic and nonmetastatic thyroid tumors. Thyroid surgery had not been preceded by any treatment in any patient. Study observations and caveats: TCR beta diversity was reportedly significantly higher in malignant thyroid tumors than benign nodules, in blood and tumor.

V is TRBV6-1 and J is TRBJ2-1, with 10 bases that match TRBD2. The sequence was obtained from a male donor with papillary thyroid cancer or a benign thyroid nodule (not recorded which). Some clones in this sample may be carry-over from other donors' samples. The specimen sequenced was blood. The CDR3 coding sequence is TGTGCCAGCAGTGAGGGGGCTAGCGGGAGTAATGAGCAGTTCTTC. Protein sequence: CASSEGASGSNEQFF.